Listed below are T cell receptor beta chains from one sample, sequenced in a study of blood T cells in healthy people across ages. From the 5' RACE reads, TCRdb called clonotypes with MiXCR, one entry per CDR3 protein. The sample records 1.5 million to 2 million distinct CDR3 sequences, roughly 50% being singletons. The material sequenced was blood. The receptors were sampled from a woman in her 40s in good health. Both conserved end residues are part of each CDR3. Fields, in order: J gene, V gene, D gene, clone size, CDR3 protein, CDR3 DNA. D genes are given only for firm matches. Some rows have no size entry. The others give once, few or many, or a class for an expanded clone.

J gene: TRBJ2-3
V gene: TRBV6-1
D gene: .
clone size: .
CDR3 protein: CASSEARTATDTQYF
CDR3 DNA: TGTGCCAGCAGTGAAGCGAGGACAGCCACAGATACGCAGTATTTT

J gene: TRBJ2-1
V gene: TRBV12-3/TRBV12-4
D gene: .
clone size: .
CDR3 protein: CASSFAGEQFF
CDR3 DNA: TGTGCCAGCAGTTTTGCAGGGGAGCAGTTCTTC

J gene: TRBJ2-6
V gene: TRBV6-1
D gene: .
clone size: .
CDR3 protein: CASSENVGSGANVLTF
CDR3 DNA: TGTGCCAGCAGTGAAAATGTAGGGAGCGGGGCCAACGTCCTGACTTTC

J gene: TRBJ2-6
V gene: TRBV7-2
D gene: TRBD1
clone size: .
CDR3 protein: CASRREAGGPPGANVLTF
CDR3 DNA: TGTGCCAGCAGACGTGAAGCAGGGGGCCCCCCTGGGGCCAACGTCCTGACTTTC

J gene: TRBJ2-7
V gene: TRBV5-1
D gene: TRBD1
clone size: .
CDR3 protein: CASSLGTERYSYEQYF
CDR3 DNA: TGCGCCAGCAGCCTAGGGACAGAAAGATACTCCTACGAGCAGTACTTC

J gene: TRBJ1-6
V gene: TRBV7-2
D gene: TRBD1
clone size: .
CDR3 protein: CASGTASSPLHF
CDR3 DNA: TGTGCCAGCGGGACAGCGAGTTCACCCCTCCACTTT

J gene: TRBJ2-6
V gene: TRBV5-1
D gene: TRBD1
clone size: .
CDR3 protein: CASSSTGGRAREAF
CDR3 DNA: TGCGCCAGCAGCTCGACAGGGGGCCGAGCGCGTGAAGCTTTC

J gene: TRBJ1-4
V gene: TRBV2
D gene: .
clone size: .
CDR3 protein: CASRLVIKLFF
CDR3 DNA: TGTGCCAGCAGGCTGGTTATTAAACTGTTTTTT

J gene: TRBJ2-1
V gene: TRBV4-2
D gene: .
clone size: .
CDR3 protein: CASSQVPQGFSSYNEQFF
CDR3 DNA: TGTGCCAGCAGCCAAGTACCTCAGGGCTTTAGCTCCTACAATGAGCAGTTCTTC

J gene: TRBJ1-6
V gene: TRBV10-1
D gene: .
clone size: few
CDR3 protein: CASSASGRNNSPLHF
CDR3 DNA: TGCGCCAGCAGTGCTTCGGGACGGAATAATTCACCCCTCCACTTT

J gene: TRBJ2-5
V gene: TRBV20-1
D gene: .
clone size: few
CDR3 protein: CSAAPWERQETQYF
CDR3 DNA: TGCAGTGCAGCCCCGTGGGAACGTCAAGAGACCCAGTACTTC

J gene: TRBJ2-5
V gene: TRBV4-1
D gene: TRBD1
clone size: once
CDR3 protein: CASSHDRDRVLLQETQYF
CDR3 DNA: TGCGCCAGCAGCCACGACCGGGACAGGGTCCTTCTTCAAGAGACCCAGTACTTC

J gene: TRBJ1-2
V gene: TRBV21-1
D gene: .
clone size: .
CDR3 protein: CASSKPRNYGYTF
CDR3 DNA: TGTGCCAGCAGCAAACCTAGGAACTATGGCTACACCTTC